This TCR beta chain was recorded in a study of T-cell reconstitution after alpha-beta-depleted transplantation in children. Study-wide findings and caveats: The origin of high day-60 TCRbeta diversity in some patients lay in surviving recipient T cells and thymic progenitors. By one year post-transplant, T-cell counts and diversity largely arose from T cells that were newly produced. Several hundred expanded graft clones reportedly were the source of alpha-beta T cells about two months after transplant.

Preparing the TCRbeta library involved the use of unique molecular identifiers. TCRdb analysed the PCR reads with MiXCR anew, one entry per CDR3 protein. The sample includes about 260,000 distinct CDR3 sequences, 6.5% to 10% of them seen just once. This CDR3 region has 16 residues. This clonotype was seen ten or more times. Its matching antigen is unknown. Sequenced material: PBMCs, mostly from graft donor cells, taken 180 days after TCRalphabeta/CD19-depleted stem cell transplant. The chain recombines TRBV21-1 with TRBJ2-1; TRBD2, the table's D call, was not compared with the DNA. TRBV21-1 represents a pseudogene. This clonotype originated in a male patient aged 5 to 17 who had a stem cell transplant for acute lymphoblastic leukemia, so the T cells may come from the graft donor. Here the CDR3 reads CASSSLAGDVTMTTLF. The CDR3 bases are TGTGCCAGCAGCTCCTTAGCGGGAGACGTTACAATGACCACCCTCTTC.